The clone carrying this TCR beta chain was detected a few times. Its antigen is not identified. The entry originates in a study of T-cell memory formation after mild COVID-19. TCR alpha and TCR beta cDNA libraries carrying sample barcodes and UMIs came from 5'RACE with constant-segment primers. One entry per CDR3 protein results from TCRdb running MiXCR on the 5' RACE reads. Of about 560,000 distinct CDR3 sequences detected, more than 15% appear once; the ten largest clones hold 9.5% to 15%. Notes on the study in general: Day 15 to 85 contractors were CD4/CD8 balanced; later expanders leaned CD4+. A subset of responding clones appeared in pre-infection memory, suggesting cross-reactive memory joined. Largely, contracting CD4+ clones fell within CM and EM, and contracting CD8+ clones within EMRA.

The ends lost 5 bases at V and 2 bases at J; junction bases unmatched: 5. The germline gives CDR1 SQVTM, CDR2 ANQGSEA. The length of the CDR3 is 14 residues. The receptor was isolated from an adult woman who had mild COVID-19 (a few samples of this study predate the infection). Cell type and time point are not known. Sequenced input: PBMCs or a T cell subset sorted from them (not recorded which). This chain links TRBV29-1 with TRBJ2-1; 8 bases align to TRBD2. The CDR3 nucleotides read TGCAGCGTTCGCGGGAGGCTTACCTACAATGAGCAGTTCTTC. Translated: CSVRGRLTYNEQFF.